A single sample gave rise to the 5 T cell receptor beta chains below, sequenced in a study of T cell repertoires in cytomegalovirus infection. TCRdb redid the calling of the reads with MiXCR, one entry per CDR3 protein. The profile shows about 770,000 distinct CDR3 sequences, roughly 29% of them singletons. No antigen has been identified for these receptors. This sample comprised cultured CD8+ T cells from PBMCs, obtained from culture after CMV antigen stimulation. The receptors originated from a human donor in good health (CMV status not recorded). Some clones in this sample may be carry-over from other donors' samples.

This clonotype has more than one count but fewer than ten. This sequence joins TRBV7-2 and TRBJ2-3, with 7 bases identical to TRBD2. The germline CDR1 and CDR2 sequences are SGHTA and FQGNSA. The ends lost 3 bases at V and 7 bases at J; junction bases unmatched: 13. This CDR3 is 16 amino acids long. Here the CDR3 DNA reads TGTGCCAGCAGCTTGGAAGGGACGTACGGGAGGTATACGCAGTATTTT. Protein sequence: CASSLEGTYGRYTQYF.

The V gene is TRBV27, the J gene TRBJ2-5; D is undetermined. The CDR3 is made up of 14 amino acids. The germline V gene has CDR1 MNHEY and CDR2 SMNVEV (reference sequence). The V end was cut by 5 bases, the J end by 5 bases, with 15 bases between. The CDR3 loop is CASSGQITRETQYF. Here the CDR3 DNA reads TGTGCCAGCAGTGGGCAAATTACGAGGGAGACCCAGTACTTC.

The chain carries TRBV2 and TRBJ2-7; D might be TRBD2 (6 bases). Per the germline V gene, CDR1 is SNHLY and CDR2 is FYNNEI. V dropped 1 base and J dropped 9 bases, with 13 bases sitting between them. The CDR3 runs 13 residues. This chain's CDR3 is CASSEGGISPQYV. The CDR3 DNA reads TGTGCCAGCAGTGAAGGCGGGATCTCTCCGCAGTACGTC.

In this sample, this clonotype turned up many times. The gene calls are TRBV7-2 and TRBJ1-1; unclear D gene. V was cut by 5 bases and J by 8 bases, with 12 bases left in between. Per germline, CDR1 SGHTA and CDR2 FQGNSA. The CDR3 covers 12 residues. The CDR3 nucleotides are TGTGCCAGCAGCCCGTCCGGTCGGGAAGCTTTCTTT. Translating it yields CASSPSGREAFF.

The chain links TRBV2 to TRBJ2-1, with TRBD2 matching 10 bases. Germline CDR1 and CDR2: SNHLY and FYNNEI. The CDR3 sequence is 16 residues long. V dropped 5 bases and J dropped 0; count of bases not matched to a gene: 4. CDR3 nucleotide sequence: TGTGCCAGCAGTCATAGCGGGGGGAGCTCCTACAATGAGCAGTTCTTC. Translation gives CASSHSGGSSYNEQFF.